One sample yielded the 16 T cell receptor beta chains listed below, sequenced in a study of Graves' ophthalmopathy and Graves' hyperthyroidism. RNA transcripts were the source from which TCR beta CDR3 regions were amplified. HTBI-primed first-round RT-PCR preceded second-round multiplex PCR. TCRdb analysed the multiplex PCR reads with MiXCR anew, one entry per CDR3 protein. The sample yields almost 750,000 distinct CDR3 sequences, 40% seen once. The sequencing sample was made of peripheral blood. The receptors were sampled from an adult man with Graves' ophthalmopathy.

This clonotype was observed at least ten times. The chain has TRBV5-4 and TRBJ1-2, with 7 bases aligning to TRBD1. Losses at the gene ends were 0 bases for V and 2 bases for J; bases not matched to a gene: 1. This CDR3 spans 14 amino acids. The germline CDR1 and CDR2 sequences are SGHNT and YYREEE (reference sequence). DNA of the CDR3: TGTGCCAGCAGCTTGGCGGGACAGAACTATGGCTACACCTTC. It codes for CASSLAGQNYGYTF.

The chain has TRBV29-1 and TRBJ1-1; possibly TRBD1 for D (5 bases). The CDR3 consists of 13 residues. Trimming stripped 3 bases from V and 3 bases from J, with 11 bases between. CDR1 and CDR2 (germline): SQVTM, ANQGSEA. CDR3 protein: CSVEVGQDTEAFF. The CDR3 coding sequence is TGCAGCGTTGAGGTGGGGCAGGACACTGAAGCTTTCTTT.

This clonotype has just a few counts. The genes are TRBV7-3 and TRBJ2-7; 9 positions match TRBD1. After removal of 0 bases from V and 5 bases from J, the junction contained 5 bases not matched to a gene. CDR1 SGHTA and CDR2 FQGTGA come from the germline V gene. The CDR3 covers 15 residues. In DNA, the CDR3 is TGTGCCAGCAGCTTAACGTGGGGACAGGGACACGAGCAGTACTTC. This sequence encodes CASSLTWGQGHEQYF.

In this sample, this clonotype turned up many times. J is TRBJ1-1 and V is TRBV29-1, with D uncertain. Germline CDR1 SQVTM, CDR2 ANQGSEA. The CDR3 has 11 residues. V was shortened by 4 bases and J by 5 bases, with 8 bases between the two germline ends. The CDR3 sequence: CSVGAGTEAFF. In DNA form, the CDR3 reads TGCAGCGTTGGGGCAGGTACTGAAGCTTTCTTT.

This clonotype was detected ten times or more. V gene TRBV20-1 combines with J gene TRBJ1-1, with no clear D. CDR3 length: 14 residues. The V end lost 3 bases, the J end lost 4 bases, and 15 bases lay between the germline ends. Germline V gene data show CDR1 as DFQATT and CDR2 as SNEGSKA (reference sequence). The CDR3 spells CSARRGHMGTEAFF. CDR3 nucleotide sequence: TGCAGTGCTAGGCGCGGCCATATGGGCACTGAAGCTTTCTTT.

This clonotype has more than one count but fewer than ten. V usage is TRBV2 and J usage is TRBJ2-7; a weak D match, TRBD1 (5 bases). The CDR3 loop spans 11 amino acids. The V gene lost 8 bases and the J gene lost 5 bases, with 10 bases spanning the gap. From germline, CDR1 is SNHLY and CDR2 FYNNEI. CDR3 sequence (DNA): TGTGCCAGCGTGCAGGGTGACGAGCAGTACTTC. Translation: CASVQGDEQYF.

This clonotype was counted a few times. The V and J genes are TRBV9 and TRBJ1-6; 7 bases agree with TRBD1. Germline values: CDR1 SGDLS, CDR2 YYNGEE. The CDR3 length is 17 residues. Unmatched junction bases numbered 6, after V lost 3 bases and J lost 0 bases. The CDR3 sequence: CASSATGAPSYNSPLHF. The CDR3 DNA follows: TGTGCCAGCAGCGCAACAGGGGCACCCTCCTATAATTCACCCCTCCACTTT.

V gene TRBV7-8 combines with J gene TRBJ1-3; maybe TRBD1 (5 bases). Germline CDR1 is SGHVS and CDR2 is FQNEAQ. This CDR3 has 13 amino acids. V was cut by 3 bases and J by 8 bases, with 11 bases left in between. The CDR3 loop reads CASSLGGRDTIYF. The CDR3 bases are TGTGCCAGCAGCTTGGGGGGACGAGACACCATATATTTT.

Here the CDR3 reads CSATTSATGGISSEQYF. Here the CDR3 DNA reads TGCAGTGCCACCACTTCCGCGACAGGGGGCATCTCTTCCGAGCAGTACTTC. The chain uses TRBV20-1 and TRBJ2-7; 10 positions agree with TRBD1. Trimming removed 6 bases from V and 6 bases from J; junction bases left unmatched: 20. This CDR3 is built from 17 residues. CDR1 is DFQATT, CDR2 SNEGSKA, per germline (reference sequence).

This clonotype was found many times. The chain carries TRBV25-1 and TRBJ1-2; 10 bases are shared with TRBD1. The V gene's germline CDR1 is MGHDK and CDR2 SYGVNS. The J segment lost 2 bases and the V segment lost 3 bases, leaving 3 bases of the junction unmatched. The CDR3 contains 15 residues. CDR3 in DNA: TGTGCCAGCAGTGAGACAGGGGGCCGGAACTATGGCTACACCTTC. Amino acid sequence: CASSETGGRNYGYTF.

V is TRBV2 and J is TRBJ1-5; 9 bases line up with TRBD1. The trim removed 6 bases at V and 5 bases at J, leaving 5 bases unmatched. The CDR3 sequence is 14 residues long. Germline assignment: CDR1 SNHLY and CDR2 FYNNEI. The chain's CDR3 is CASRETGGHQPQHF. The CDR3 coding sequence is TGTGCCAGCAGGGAGACAGGGGGACATCAGCCCCAGCATTTT. Supplemented by reference TRBV2 and TRBJ1-5, the full variable domain reads EPEVTQTPSHQVTQMGQEVILRCVPISNHLYFYWYRQILGQKVEFLVSFYNNEISEKSEIFDDQFSVERPDGSNFTLKIRSTKLEDSAMYFCASRETGGHQPQHFGDGTRLSIL.

The chain carries TRBV7-8 and TRBJ1-1, with a weak D call TRBD1 (5 bases). V shed 5 bases and J shed 6 bases, with 19 bases lying between them. There are 15 residues in the CDR3. From germline, CDR1 is SGHVS and CDR2 FQNEAQ. This chain's CDR3 is CASSRGGGLGAEAFF. The CDR3 nucleotides read TGTGCCAGCAGCCGGGGGGGAGGCCTTGGGGCTGAAGCTTTCTTT.

This clonotype has at least ten counts. The J gene is TRBJ1-2, the V gene TRBV5-8; perhaps TRBD1 as D (5 bases). The V and J ends lost 0 bases and 7 bases respectively, with 10 bases between them. CDR1 and CDR2 (germline): SGHTS, YDEGEE. The CDR3 runs 13 residues. CDR3 coding DNA: TGTGCCAGCAGCTTGGAAGGGACCGGTGGCTACACCTTC. Its protein is CASSLEGTGGYTF. Filled out from reference TRBV5-8 and TRBJ1-2, the complete variable domain reads EAGVTQSPTHLIKTRGQQATLRCSPISGHTSVYWYQQALGLGLQFLLWYDEGEERNRGNFPPRFSGRQFPNYSSELNVNALELEDSALYLCASSLEGTGGYTFGSGTRLTVV.

This clonotype was found many times. This rearrangement joins TRBV29-1 to TRBJ2-2; perhaps TRBD2 as D (5 bases). The V gene's germline CDR1 is SQVTM and CDR2 ANQGSEA. This CDR3 contains 12 residues. Trimming removed 0 bases at V and 6 bases at J, with 5 bases between. This CDR3 is CSVEEDSGELFF. Written as DNA, the CDR3 is TGCAGCGTTGAAGAGGACTCCGGGGAGCTGTTTTTT.

V is TRBV9 and J is TRBJ2-2, with TRBD1 matching 7 bases. The CDR3 loop spans 13 amino acids. Germline values: CDR1 SGDLS, CDR2 YYNGEE. The trim removed 4 bases at V and 7 bases at J, leaving 4 bases unmatched. CDR3 sequence: CASSHQGDGELFF. CDR3 sequence (DNA): TGTGCCAGCAGCCATCAGGGGGACGGGGAGCTGTTTTTT.

The chain joins TRBV15 to TRBJ2-6; TRBD1 aligns across 8 bases. The CDR3 runs 15 residues. The V gene end was trimmed by 5 bases and the J gene end by 4 bases; junction bases not matched to a gene: 4. In germline, CDR1 is LNHNV, CDR2 YYDKDF (reference sequence). CDR3 sequence: CATSGQGGGANVLTF. CDR3 sequence (DNA): TGTGCCACCAGCGGACAGGGCGGGGGGGCCAACGTCCTGACTTTC.